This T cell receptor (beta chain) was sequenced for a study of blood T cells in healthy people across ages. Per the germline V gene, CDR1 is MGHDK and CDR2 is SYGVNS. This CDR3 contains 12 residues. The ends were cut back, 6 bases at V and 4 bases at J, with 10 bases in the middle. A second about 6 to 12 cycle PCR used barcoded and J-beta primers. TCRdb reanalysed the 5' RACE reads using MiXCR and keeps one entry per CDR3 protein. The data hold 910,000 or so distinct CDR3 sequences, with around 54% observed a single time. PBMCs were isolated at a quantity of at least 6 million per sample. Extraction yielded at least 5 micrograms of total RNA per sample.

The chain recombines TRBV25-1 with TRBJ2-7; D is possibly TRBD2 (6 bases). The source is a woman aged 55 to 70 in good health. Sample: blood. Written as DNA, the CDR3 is TGTGCCAGCAGGGGACTCTTATACGAGCAGTACTTC. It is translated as CASRGLLYEQYF.